This TCR beta chain comes out of a study of identical twins. The study, taken as a whole, reports: Cross-sectional statistics, not tracking of the same donors, supported the conclusions. Out-of-frame alpha sequences that twins shared showed excess low generation probability. Clonotypes of the beta chain that were abundant in cord blood carried fewer insertions (memory repertoires showed none).

TCRdb processed the 5' RACE reads anew with MiXCR; each CDR3 protein has one entry. Here the sample spans 250,000 to 350,000 distinct CDR3 sequences, nearly 9.5% being singletons. The germline V gene has CDR1 ENHRY and CDR2 SYGVKD. Trimming left V 0 bases short and J 1 base short, with 9 bases between. The CDR3 consists of 16 residues. This clonotype was counted many times. Its antigen is as yet unknown. These data are also associated with another study on yellow fever vaccine responses in identical twins. That source notes: The T cell response to vaccination in identical twins was reportedly partly convergent and partly personalized.

The V and J genes are TRBV10-3 and TRBJ2-2; tentative D call: TRBD1 (6 bases). The sequence was obtained from a woman younger than 35 in good health. The sample comprised CD8+ T cells sorted from blood. CDR3 sequence: CAISESWTENTGELFF. As DNA, the CDR3 is TGTGCCATCAGTGAGTCGTGGACAGAGAACACCGGGGAGCTGTTTTTT.